One sample yielded the 5 T cell receptor beta chains listed below, sequenced in a study of T cell responses to AZD1222 COVID-19 vaccine. The repertoire was sequenced with immunoSEQ multiplex PCR; TCRdb's copy has only in-frame clones and lacks some. Altogether 89,000 or so clones are present, 90% to 95% being singletons, with the ten largest covering around 10%. The sample was peripheral blood, taken 28 days after the second AZD1222 dose. The source of these receptors is an adult who received the AZD1222 COVID-19 vaccine.

The genes are TRBV3-1 (or the pseudogene TRBV3-2) and TRBJ1-4, with D possibly TRBD1 on 6 matching bases. Germline CDR1 and CDR2: LGHDT and YNNKEL (reference sequence). V was cut by 4 bases and J by 4 bases, with 10 bases left in between. CDR3 length: 14 residues. The CDR3 nucleotides read TGTGCCAGCAGCCGGACAGTTATTAATGAAAAACTGTTTTTT. This gives the protein CASSRTVINEKLFF.

The chain uses TRBV6-6 and TRBJ1-6; D remains unclear. Trimming cost V 6 bases and J 7 bases, with 16 bases left between them. The germline V gene has CDR1 MNHNY and CDR2 SVGAGI (reference sequence). CDR3 length equals 15 residues. CDR3 region: CASRTSGPNNSPLHF. Written as DNA, the CDR3 is TGTGCCAGCAGGACCTCGGGCCCGAACAATTCACCCCTCCACTTT.

CDR3 loop: CASSTDRGPPFF. DNA of the CDR3: TGTGCCAGCAGCACTGACAGGGGGCCACCTTTCTTT. V usage is TRBV5-4 and J usage is TRBJ1-1, with 10 bases that match TRBD1. The CDR3 loop spans 12 amino acids. Per the germline V gene, CDR1 is SGHNT and CDR2 is YYREEE (reference sequence). J was trimmed by 12 bases and V by 4 bases; bases with no gene match: 6.

DNA of the CDR3: TGTGCCAGCAGCTTGAGGGGGTCCACCGGGGAGCTGTTTTTT. This codes for CASSLRGSTGELFF. This chain joins TRBV5-6 and TRBJ2-2, with D perhaps TRBD1 (6 bases). Trimming took off 1 base at V and 4 bases at J, with 8 bases between the two ends. Germline CDR1 and CDR2: SGHDT and YYEEEE. CDR3 length: 14 amino acids.

The CDR3 loop reads CASSMDSQGYTF. The CDR3, as DNA: TGTGCCAGTAGTATGGACAGCCAAGGCTACACCTTC. The chain uses TRBV19 and TRBJ1-2; D is perhaps TRBD1 (6 bases). The germline V and J ends were trimmed by 3 bases and 8 bases, with 10 bases remaining between them. Germline V lookup: CDR1 LNHDA, CDR2 SQIVND (reference sequence). The CDR3 runs 12 residues.